This TCR beta chain appears in the sequencing data of a study of blood T cells in healthy people across ages. It was with a sample-barcoded 5' primer and a J-beta primer mix that a second PCR of roughly 7 to 12 cycles was run. A single record per CDR3 protein comes from TCRdb applying MiXCR to the 5' RACE reads. The data show 1.5 million to 2 million distinct CDR3 sequences, around half seen once. It was around 9 milliliters of peripheral blood that were drawn from each donor. Total RNA extraction produced at least 5 micrograms (per sample) for the study. Comment on this clonotype: The junction does not match germline at one end; this may be a read error.

The sample consisted of blood. The sequence derives from a middle-aged woman in good health.

In nucleotides, the CDR3 is TGCGCCAGCAGCGAGTCCCATAGCGGGACTGGGGAGACCCAGTACTTC. It yields the protein CASSESHSGTGETQYF. This chain connects TRBV10-1 to TRBJ2-5; 8 bases agree with TRBD2. Germline V gene sequence: CDR1 WNHNN, CDR2 SYGVQD (reference sequence). There are 16 residues in the CDR3.